The rows below give T cell receptor beta chains drawn from one sample of a study of cytomegalovirus exposure and HLA in healthy donors. Libraries were prepared by immunoSEQ multiplex PCR; TCRdb keeps only in-frame clonotypes and omits some of them. This repertoire shows about 150,000 clones, about 80% found once; its top ten account for around 3.6%. Source material: PBMCs. Receptors originate from a woman in her thirties or forties in good health and CMV-seronegative. The CDR3 runs from the conserved cysteine through the conserved F or W. The order of the fields is clone size, J gene, D gene, V gene, CDR3 protein, CDR3 DNA. The D gene is left open where the match is weak. Some rows have no size entry. The others give once, few or many, or a class for an expanded clone.

clone size: -; J gene: TRBJ1-5; D gene: -; V gene: TRBV4-1; CDR3 protein: CASSQEGGNQPQHF; CDR3 DNA: TGCGCCAGCAGCCAAGAAGGGGGAAATCAGCCCCAGCATTTT
clone size: once; J gene: TRBJ1-4; D gene: -; V gene: TRBV5-4; CDR3 protein: CASSLKREGGEKLFF; CDR3 DNA: TGTGCCAGCAGCTTGAAGAGGGAAGGAGGCGAAAAACTGTTTTTT
clone size: -; J gene: TRBJ2-5; D gene: TRBD2; V gene: TRBV4-1; CDR3 protein: CASSRGWMAGEQETQYF; CDR3 DNA: TGCGCCAGCAGTCGTGGGTGGATGGCGGGGGAACAAGAGACCCAGTACTTC
clone size: -; J gene: TRBJ2-7; D gene: -; V gene: TRBV11-2; CDR3 protein: CASSQALGQVYEQYF; CDR3 DNA: TGTGCCAGCAGCCAAGCCTTGGGTCAGGTCTACGAGCAGTACTTC
clone size: -; J gene: TRBJ1-6; D gene: -; V gene: TRBV12-5; CDR3 protein: CASGLGEQGSPLHF; CDR3 DNA: TGTGCTAGTGGTTTGGGGGAACAGGGTTCACCCCTCCACTTT
clone size: -; J gene: TRBJ2-5; D gene: TRBD1; V gene: TRBV7-9; CDR3 protein: CASSFRGQGETQYF; CDR3 DNA: TGTGCCAGCAGCTTCAGGGGGCAGGGGGAGACCCAGTACTTC
clone size: -; J gene: TRBJ2-6; D gene: -; V gene: TRBV1; CDR3 protein: CTSSQERDGSSGANVLTF; CDR3 DNA: TGCACCAGCAGCCAAGAAAGGGACGGGAGCTCTGGGGCCAACGTCCTGACTTTC
clone size: few; J gene: TRBJ2-5; D gene: -; V gene: TRBV6-1; CDR3 protein: CASSVKTGETQYF; CDR3 DNA: TGTGCCAGCAGTGTAAAGACGGGGGAGACCCAGTACTTC
clone size: -; J gene: TRBJ1-1; D gene: TRBD1; V gene: TRBV7-2; CDR3 protein: CASSLHPGQGRTEAFF; CDR3 DNA: TGTGCCAGCAGCTTACATCCGGGACAGGGCCGCACTGAAGCTTTCTTT
clone size: -; J gene: TRBJ2-1; D gene: -; V gene: TRBV10-3; CDR3 protein: CAISGSGNEQFF; CDR3 DNA: TGTGCCATCAGTGGTTCGGGCAATGAGCAGTTCTTC
clone size: few; J gene: TRBJ1-1; D gene: -; V gene: TRBV5-1; CDR3 protein: CASSFFTGPSNTEAFF; CDR3 DNA: TGCGCCAGCAGCTTTTTCACAGGACCGTCGAACACTGAAGCTTTCTTT